This TCR beta chain comes out of a study of response to subunit inactivated influenza vaccine. One entry per CDR3 protein results from TCRdb running MiXCR on the RT-PCR reads. The table shows more than 450,000 distinct CDR3 sequences, with over 9% occurring only once. V dropped 5 bases and J dropped 4 bases, with 23 bases sitting between them. There are 17 residues in the CDR3. Germline V gene lookup returns CDR1 MDHEN and CDR2 SYDVKM. This sample was also put to use in a study of T cells expressing NK-cell markers. That study reports: The cDNA for TCR beta came from 5'RACE template switching with UMIs. Seven of eight sequenced donors tested HCMV-seropositive; one tested seronegative. An anti-gamma-delta TCR antibody confined sorting to alpha-beta TCR T cells across several of the experiments. The same clonotypes also predominated in the CD3+CD56-NKG2C+ fraction of several donors.

The sample in question was PBMCs from blood, obtained on the day of vaccination. This receptor was taken from a man aged 45-65 years who received an inactivated influenza vaccine. The genes are TRBV28 and TRBJ2-5, with D tentatively TRBD2 (6 bases). The CDR3 loop is CASSNPYSGPMGETQYF. CDR3 nucleotides: TGTGCCAGCAGTAACCCCTATAGCGGCCCCATGGGAGAGACCCAGTACTTC.